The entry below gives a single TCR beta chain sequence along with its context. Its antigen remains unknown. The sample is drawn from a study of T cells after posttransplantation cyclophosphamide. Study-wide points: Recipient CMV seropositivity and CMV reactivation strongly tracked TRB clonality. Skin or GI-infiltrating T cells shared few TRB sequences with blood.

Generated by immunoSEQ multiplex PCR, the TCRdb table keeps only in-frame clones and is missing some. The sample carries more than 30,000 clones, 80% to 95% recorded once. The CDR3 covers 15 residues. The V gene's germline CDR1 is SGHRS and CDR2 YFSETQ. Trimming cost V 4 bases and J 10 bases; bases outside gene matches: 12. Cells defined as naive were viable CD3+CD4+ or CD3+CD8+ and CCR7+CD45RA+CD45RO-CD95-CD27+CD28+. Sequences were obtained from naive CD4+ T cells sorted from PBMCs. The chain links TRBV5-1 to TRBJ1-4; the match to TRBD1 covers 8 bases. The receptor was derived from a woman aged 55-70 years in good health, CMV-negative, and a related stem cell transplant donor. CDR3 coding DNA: TGCGCCAGCAGCCGCGACGGACAGGGCTTCGGAAAACTGTTTTTT. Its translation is CASSRDGQGFGKLFF.